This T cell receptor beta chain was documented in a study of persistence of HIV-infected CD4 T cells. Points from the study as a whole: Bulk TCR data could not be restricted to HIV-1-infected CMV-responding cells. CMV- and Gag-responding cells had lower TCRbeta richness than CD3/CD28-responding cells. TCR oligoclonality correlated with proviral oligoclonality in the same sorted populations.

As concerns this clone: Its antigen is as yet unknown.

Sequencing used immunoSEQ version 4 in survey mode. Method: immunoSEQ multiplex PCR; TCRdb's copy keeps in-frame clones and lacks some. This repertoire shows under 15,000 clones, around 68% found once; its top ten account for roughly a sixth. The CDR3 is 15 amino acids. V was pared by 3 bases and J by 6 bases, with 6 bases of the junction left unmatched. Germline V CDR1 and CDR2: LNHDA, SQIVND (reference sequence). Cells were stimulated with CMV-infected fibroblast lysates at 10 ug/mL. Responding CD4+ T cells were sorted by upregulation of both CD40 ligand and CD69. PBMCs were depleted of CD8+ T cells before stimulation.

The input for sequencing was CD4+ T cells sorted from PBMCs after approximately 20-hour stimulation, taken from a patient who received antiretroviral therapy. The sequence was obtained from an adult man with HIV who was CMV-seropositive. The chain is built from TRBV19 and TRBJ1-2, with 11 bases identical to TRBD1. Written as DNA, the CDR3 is TGTGCCAGTAGTATCCTGGGACAGGGGGTAGATGGCTACACCTTC. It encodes CASSILGQGVDGYTF.